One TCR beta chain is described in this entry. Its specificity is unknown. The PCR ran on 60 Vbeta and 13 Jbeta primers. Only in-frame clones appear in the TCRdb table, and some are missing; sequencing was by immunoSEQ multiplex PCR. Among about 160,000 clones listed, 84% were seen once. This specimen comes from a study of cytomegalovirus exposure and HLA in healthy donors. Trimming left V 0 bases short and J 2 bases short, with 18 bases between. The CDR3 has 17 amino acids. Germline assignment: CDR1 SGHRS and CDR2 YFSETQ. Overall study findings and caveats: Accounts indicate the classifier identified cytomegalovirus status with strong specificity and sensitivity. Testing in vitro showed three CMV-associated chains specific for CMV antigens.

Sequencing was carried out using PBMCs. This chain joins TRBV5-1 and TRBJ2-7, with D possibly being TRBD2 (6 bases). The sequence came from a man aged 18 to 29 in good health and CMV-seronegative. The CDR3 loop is CASSLAYGGGATYEQYF. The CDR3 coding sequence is TGCGCCAGCAGCTTGGCCTATGGGGGAGGCGCAACCTACGAGCAGTACTTC.